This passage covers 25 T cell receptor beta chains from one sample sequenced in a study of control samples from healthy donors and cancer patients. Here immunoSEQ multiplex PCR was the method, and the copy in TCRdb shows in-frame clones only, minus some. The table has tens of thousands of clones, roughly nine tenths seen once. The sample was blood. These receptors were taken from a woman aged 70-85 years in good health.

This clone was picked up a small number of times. Here the CDR3 reads CASSYSNQGLFF. The CDR3 coding sequence is TGTGCCAGCAGTTACTCGAACCAGGGACTGTTTTTT. The gene calls are TRBV6-6 and TRBJ1-4; D is perhaps TRBD1 (5 bases). The V and J ends lost 0 bases and 13 bases respectively, with 9 bases between them. This CDR3 has 12 amino acids. Germline values: CDR1 MNHNY, CDR2 SVGAGI (reference sequence).

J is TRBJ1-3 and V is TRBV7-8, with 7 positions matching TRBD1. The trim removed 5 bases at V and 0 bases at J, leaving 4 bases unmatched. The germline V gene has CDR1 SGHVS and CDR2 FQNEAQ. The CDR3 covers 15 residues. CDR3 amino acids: CASSASGGSGNTIYF. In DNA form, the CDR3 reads TGTGCCAGCAGCGCGTCAGGGGGCTCTGGAAACACCATATATTTT.

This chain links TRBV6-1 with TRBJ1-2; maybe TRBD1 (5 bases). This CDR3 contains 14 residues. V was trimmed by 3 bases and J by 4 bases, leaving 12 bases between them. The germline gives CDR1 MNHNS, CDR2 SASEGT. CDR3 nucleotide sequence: TGTGCCAGCAGTGAGGCGCGGGGGGGCTATGGCTACACCTTC. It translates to CASSEARGGYGYTF.

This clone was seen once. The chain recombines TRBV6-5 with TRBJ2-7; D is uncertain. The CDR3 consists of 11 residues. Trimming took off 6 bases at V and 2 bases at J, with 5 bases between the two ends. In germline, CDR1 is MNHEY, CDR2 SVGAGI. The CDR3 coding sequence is TGTGCCAGCAGCAAGGCCTACGAGCAGTACTTC. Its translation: CASSKAYEQYF.

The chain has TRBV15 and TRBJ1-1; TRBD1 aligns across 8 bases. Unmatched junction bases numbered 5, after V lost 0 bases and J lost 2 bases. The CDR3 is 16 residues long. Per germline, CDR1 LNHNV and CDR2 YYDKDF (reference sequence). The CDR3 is CATSRDGGQVNTEAFF. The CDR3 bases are TGTGCCACCAGCAGAGATGGGGGACAGGTTAACACTGAAGCTTTCTTT. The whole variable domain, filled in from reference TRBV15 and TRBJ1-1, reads DAMVIQNPRYQVTQFGKPVTLSCSQTLNHNVMYWYQQKSSQAPKLLFHYYDKDFNNEADTPDNFQSRRPNTSFCFLDIRSPGLGDTAMYLCATSRDGGQVNTEAFFGQGTRLTVV.

The CDR3 DNA reads TGTGCCAGCAGTGAAATAGGACTGGCCCCGAAGAACACTGAAGCTTTCTTT. Translating gives CASSEIGLAPKNTEAFF. The chain uses TRBV2 and TRBJ1-1; no firm D call. The CDR3 totals 17 residues. Germline lookup yields CDR1 SNHLY and CDR2 FYNNEI. Deletions cut 2 bases from V and 1 base from J, with 17 bases between.

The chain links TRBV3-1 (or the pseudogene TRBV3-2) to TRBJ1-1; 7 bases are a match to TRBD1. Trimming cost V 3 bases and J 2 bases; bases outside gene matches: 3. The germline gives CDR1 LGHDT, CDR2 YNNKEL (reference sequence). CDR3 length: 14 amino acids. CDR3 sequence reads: CASSHRDRNTEAFF. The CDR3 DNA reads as TGTGCCAGCAGCCACCGGGACAGAAACACTGAAGCTTTCTTT.

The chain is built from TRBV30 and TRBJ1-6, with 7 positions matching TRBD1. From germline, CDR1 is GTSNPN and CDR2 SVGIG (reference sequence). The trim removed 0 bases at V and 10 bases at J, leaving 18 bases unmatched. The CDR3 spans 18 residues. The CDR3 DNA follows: TGTGCCTGGAGTGTACCGACAGGGATCTACGGGGTGGAGTCACCCCTCCACTTT. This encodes CAWSVPTGIYGVESPLHF.

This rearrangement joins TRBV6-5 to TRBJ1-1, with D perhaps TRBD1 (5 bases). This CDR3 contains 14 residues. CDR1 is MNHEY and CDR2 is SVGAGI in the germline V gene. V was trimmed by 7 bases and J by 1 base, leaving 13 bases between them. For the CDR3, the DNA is TGTGCCAGCAAGAGGGGAGGAGGGAACACTGAAGCTTTCTTT. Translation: CASKRGGGNTEAFF.

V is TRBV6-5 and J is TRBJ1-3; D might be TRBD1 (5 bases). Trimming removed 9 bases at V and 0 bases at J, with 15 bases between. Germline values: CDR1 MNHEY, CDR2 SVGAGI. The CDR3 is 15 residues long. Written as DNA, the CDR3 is TGTGCCAGTAGTCTCAGGGAGAACTCTGGAAACACCATATATTTT. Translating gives CASSLRENSGNTIYF.

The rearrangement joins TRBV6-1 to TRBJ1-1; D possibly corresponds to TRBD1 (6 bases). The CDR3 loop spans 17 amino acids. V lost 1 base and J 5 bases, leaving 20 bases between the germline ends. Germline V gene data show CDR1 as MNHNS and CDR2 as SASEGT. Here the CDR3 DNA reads TGTGCCAGCAGTGAAGTAATGGGGGCCATCCAGATAACTGAAGCTTTCTTT. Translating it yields CASSEVMGAIQITEAFF.

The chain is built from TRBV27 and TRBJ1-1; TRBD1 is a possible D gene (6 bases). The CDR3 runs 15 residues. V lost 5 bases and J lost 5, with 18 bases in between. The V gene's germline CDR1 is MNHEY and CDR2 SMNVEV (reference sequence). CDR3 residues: CASSPRDTFVTEAFF. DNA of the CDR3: TGTGCCAGCAGTCCCCGGGACACCTTTGTAACTGAAGCTTTCTTT.

As DNA, the CDR3 is TGTGCCAGCAGTGAATGGCGAGGCGCGGAGAACACTGAAGCTTTCTTT. Amino acids: CASSEWRGAENTEAFF. V and J are TRBV25-1 and TRBJ1-1; D unresolved. With 1 base removed from V and 1 base from J, the gap between germline ends came to 13 bases. Germline V lookup: CDR1 MGHDK, CDR2 SYGVNS. The CDR3 consists of 16 residues.

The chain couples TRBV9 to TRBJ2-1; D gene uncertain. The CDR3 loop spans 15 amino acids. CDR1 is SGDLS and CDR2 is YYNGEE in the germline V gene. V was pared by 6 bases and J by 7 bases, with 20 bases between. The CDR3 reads CASTLSLALGNEQFF. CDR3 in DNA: TGTGCCAGCACCCTTAGTCTGGCGCTTGGGAATGAGCAGTTCTTC. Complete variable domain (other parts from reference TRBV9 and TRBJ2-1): DSGVTQTPKHLITATGQRVTLRCSPRSGDLSVYWYQQSLDQGLQFLIQYYNGEERAKGNILERFSAQQFPDLHSELNLSSLELGDSALYFCASTLSLALGNEQFFGPGTRLTVL.

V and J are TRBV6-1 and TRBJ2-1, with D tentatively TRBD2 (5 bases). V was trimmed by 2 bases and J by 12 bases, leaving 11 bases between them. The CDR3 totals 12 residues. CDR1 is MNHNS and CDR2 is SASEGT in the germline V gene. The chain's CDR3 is CASSEQRERQFF. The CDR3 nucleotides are TGTGCCAGCAGTGAACAGAGGGAGAGGCAGTTCTTC.

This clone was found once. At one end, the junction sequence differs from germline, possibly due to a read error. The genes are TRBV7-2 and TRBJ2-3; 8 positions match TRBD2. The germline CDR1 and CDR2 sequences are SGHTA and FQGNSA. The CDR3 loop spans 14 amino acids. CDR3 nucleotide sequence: TGTGCCAGCACCTTAGCGGGACCCACTGATACGCAGTATTTT. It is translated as CASTLAGPTDTQYF.

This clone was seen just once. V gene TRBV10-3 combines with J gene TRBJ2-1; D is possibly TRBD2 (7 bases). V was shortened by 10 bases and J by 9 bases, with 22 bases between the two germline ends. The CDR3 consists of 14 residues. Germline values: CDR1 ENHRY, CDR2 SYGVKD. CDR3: CASLAGAGAPEQFF. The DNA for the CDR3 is TGTGCCAGCCTGGCGGGGGCGGGGGCCCCTGAGCAGTTCTTC.

This CDR3 reads CASSIPGGAETQYF. CDR3 coding DNA: TGTGCCAGCAGTATCCCCGGGGGTGCGGAGACCCAGTACTTC. The chain employs TRBV6-5 and TRBJ2-5; D might be TRBD2 (6 bases). This CDR3 spans 14 amino acids. Germline CDR1 and CDR2: MNHEY and SVGAGI. Trimming left V 5 bases short and J 5 bases short, with 15 bases between.

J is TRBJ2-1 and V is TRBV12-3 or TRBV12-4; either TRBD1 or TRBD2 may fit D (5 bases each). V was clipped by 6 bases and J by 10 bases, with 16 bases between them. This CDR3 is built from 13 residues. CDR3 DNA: TGTGCCAGCAGCATCCGTCGAGAGGGGGAGCAGTTCTTC. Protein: CASSIRREGEQFF.

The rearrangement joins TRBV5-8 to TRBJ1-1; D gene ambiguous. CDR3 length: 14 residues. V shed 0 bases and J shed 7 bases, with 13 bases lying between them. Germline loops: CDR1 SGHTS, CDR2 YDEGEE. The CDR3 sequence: CASSLDVQGDEAFF. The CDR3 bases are TGTGCCAGCAGCTTGGACGTTCAAGGCGATGAAGCTTTCTTT. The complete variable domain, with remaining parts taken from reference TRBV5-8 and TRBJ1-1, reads EAGVTQSPTHLIKTRGQQATLRCSPISGHTSVYWYQQALGLGLQFLLWYDEGEERNRGNFPPRFSGRQFPNYSSELNVNALELEDSALYLCASSLDVQGDEAFFGQGTRLTVV.

CDR3 residues: CASSQDLNSFTEAFF. DNA of the CDR3: TGCGCCAGCAGCCAAGATCTTAATAGCTTCACTGAAGCTTTCTTT. V gene TRBV4-1 combines with J gene TRBJ1-1; D remains ambiguous. Trimming pared 0 bases from V and 4 bases from J, leaving 12 bases between. Germline V lookup: CDR1 MGHRA, CDR2 YSYEKL. This CDR3 contains 15 residues.

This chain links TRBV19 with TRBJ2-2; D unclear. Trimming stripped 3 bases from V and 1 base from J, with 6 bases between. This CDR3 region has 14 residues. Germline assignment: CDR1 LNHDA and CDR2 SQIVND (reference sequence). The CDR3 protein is CASSINLNTGELFF. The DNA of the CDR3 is TGTGCCAGTAGTATTAATTTGAACACCGGGGAGCTGTTTTTT.

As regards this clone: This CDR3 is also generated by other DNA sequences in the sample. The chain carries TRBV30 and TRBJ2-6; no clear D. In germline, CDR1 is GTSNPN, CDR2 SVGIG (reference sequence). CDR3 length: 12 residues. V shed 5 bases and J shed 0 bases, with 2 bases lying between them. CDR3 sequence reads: CAWGSGANVLTF. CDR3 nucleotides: TGTGCCTGGGGCTCTGGGGCCAACGTCCTGACTTTC.

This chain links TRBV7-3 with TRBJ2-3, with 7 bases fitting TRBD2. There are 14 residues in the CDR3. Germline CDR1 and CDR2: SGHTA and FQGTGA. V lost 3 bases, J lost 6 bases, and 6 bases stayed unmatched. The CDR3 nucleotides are TGTGCCAGCAGCTTCGGGGGGACTTCGGATACGCAGTATTTT. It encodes CASSFGGTSDTQYF.

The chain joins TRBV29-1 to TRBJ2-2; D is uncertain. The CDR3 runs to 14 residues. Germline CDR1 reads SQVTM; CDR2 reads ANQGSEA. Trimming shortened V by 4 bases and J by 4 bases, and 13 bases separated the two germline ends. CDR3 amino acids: CSVVEDPGTGELFF. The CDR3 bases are TGCAGCGTTGTAGAGGACCCCGGCACCGGGGAGCTGTTTTTT.